Listed here are 26 T cell receptor beta chains from one sample, sequenced in a study of OX40 agonist ivuxolimab in advanced cancers. TCRdb keeps only in-frame clones here, not all; method: immunoSEQ multiplex PCR. Among 70,000 to 80,000 clones listed, roughly 81% were seen once. The sequencing here drew on CD4+ or CD8+ T cells sorted from blood, taken in a trial of the OX40 agonist ivuxolimab. These receptors all stem from an adult with an advanced solid tumor such as melanoma, head and neck, liver or kidney cancer.

The V and J genes are TRBV20-1 and TRBJ1-2; no firm D call. V lost 5 bases to trimming and J lost 8 bases, with 12 bases between them. This CDR3 region has 11 residues. Germline CDR1 is DFQATT and CDR2 is SNEGSKA (reference sequence). The CDR3 reads CSAPDGPGYTF. DNA of the CDR3: TGCAGTGCTCCGGACGGGCCGGGCTACACCTTC.

The table lists this clone with a count of one. The genes are TRBV19 and TRBJ2-7, with 11 nucleotides matching TRBD2. The CDR3 length is 14 residues. Losses at the gene ends were 2 bases for V and 12 bases for J; bases not matched to a gene: 9. Germline values: CDR1 LNHDA, CDR2 SQIVND (reference sequence). The CDR3 DNA reads TGTGCCAGTAGTATACAACTAGCGGGAGATGTTCGGTACTTC. It encodes CASSIQLAGDVRYF. The entire variable domain, with the rest obtained from reference TRBV19 and TRBJ2-7, is as follows: DGGITQSPKYLFRKEGQNVTLSCEQNLNHDAMYWYRQDPGQGLRLIYYSQIVNDFQKGDIAEGYSVSREKKESFPLTVTSAQKNPTAFYLCASSIQLAGDVRYFGPGTRLTVT.

The V gene is TRBV6-1, the J gene TRBJ2-7, with D hard to call. V lost 3 bases and J 3 bases, leaving 3 bases between the germline ends. The CDR3 contains 11 residues. Germline V lookup: CDR1 MNHNS, CDR2 SASEGT. The CDR3 is CASSEIYEQYF. The CDR3, as DNA: TGTGCCAGCAGTGAGATCTACGAGCAGTACTTC.

V gene TRBV4-2 combines with J gene TRBJ2-7, with TRBD2 matching over 7 bases. Germline V gene lookup returns CDR1 LGHNA and CDR2 YNFKEQ. After removal of 1 base from V and 0 bases from J, the junction contained 6 bases not matched to a gene. The CDR3 is made up of 16 amino acids. CDR3 protein: CASSQGLAGISYEQYF. The CDR3 DNA sequence: TGTGCCAGCAGCCAAGGGTTAGCGGGTATCTCCTACGAGCAGTACTTC.

V and J are TRBV5-4 and TRBJ2-1, with TRBD2 matching 8 bases. This CDR3 is built from 15 residues. The V gene end was trimmed by 2 bases and the J gene end by 0 bases; junction bases not matched to a gene: 1. The V gene's germline CDR1 is SGHNT and CDR2 YYREEE (reference sequence). In DNA form, the CDR3 reads TGTGCCAGCAGCTTAAGCGGGAGCTCCTACAATGAGCAGTTCTTC. Translated, it gives CASSLSGSSYNEQFF. Drawing the rest from reference TRBV5-4 and TRBJ2-1, the complete variable domain is ETGVTQSPTHLIKTRGQQVTLRCSSQSGHNTVSWYQQALGQGPQFIFQYYREEENGRGNFPPRFSGLQFPNYSSELNVNALELDDSALYLCASSLSGSSYNEQFFGPGTRLTVL.

V gene TRBV15 combines with J gene TRBJ1-5, with D perhaps matching TRBD1 (5 bases). This CDR3 comprises 14 residues. Germline CDR1 and CDR2: LNHNV and YYDKDF (reference sequence). Trimming took 4 bases from V and 3 from J, leaving 10 bases between them. The DNA of the CDR3 is TGTGCCACCAGCATGGGACGGAACAATCAGCCCCAGCATTTT. Residues: CATSMGRNNQPQHF.

The rearrangement joins TRBV19 to TRBJ2-5, with D unresolved. V was clipped by 3 bases and J by 1 base, with 6 bases between them. This CDR3 is 13 amino acids long. In germline, CDR1 is LNHDA, CDR2 SQIVND (reference sequence). CDR3: CASSITIQETQYF. The DNA of the CDR3 is TGTGCCAGTAGTATCACTATCCAAGAGACCCAGTACTTC.

This chain uses TRBV5-8 with TRBJ1-4; D is undetermined. The ends were cut back, 0 bases at V and 3 bases at J, with 9 bases in the middle. The germline V gene has CDR1 SGHTS and CDR2 YDEGEE. This CDR3 contains 15 residues. DNA of the CDR3: TGTGCCAGCAGCTTGGAGATAGGTCCTAATGAAAAACTGTTTTTT. It translates to CASSLEIGPNEKLFF. Full variable domain (remainder filled in from reference TRBV5-8 and TRBJ1-4): EAGVTQSPTHLIKTRGQQATLRCSPISGHTSVYWYQQALGLGLQFLLWYDEGEERNRGNFPPRFSGRQFPNYSSELNVNALELEDSALYLCASSLEIGPNEKLFFGSGTQLSVL.

This chain joins TRBV28 and TRBJ1-2; no reliable D call. Trimming cost V 5 bases and J 1 base, with 14 bases left between them. The germline V gene has CDR1 MDHEN and CDR2 SYDVKM. The CDR3 loop spans 15 amino acids. In DNA, the CDR3 is TGTGCCAGCAGTCCCCGGGCCTTGTATAACTATGGCTACACCTTC. Its protein is CASSPRALYNYGYTF.

The chain carries TRBV29-1 and TRBJ2-5; TRBD1 aligns across 8 bases. This CDR3 spans 12 amino acids. CDR1 is SQVTM, CDR2 ANQGSEA, per germline. Trimming took 8 bases from V and 5 from J; bases not matched to a gene: 7. CDR3 bases: TGCAGCTCATCCAGGGGGCGGGAGACCCAGTACTTC. The encoded protein is CSSSRGRETQYF.

Comment on this clone: Its ends do not fully match the called genes, so a read error is possible. The genes are TRBV7-7 and TRBJ2-5, with 12 bases lining up with TRBD1. Germline V CDR1 and CDR2: SSHAT, FNYEAQ (reference sequence). The CDR3 extends over 16 amino acids. DNA of the CDR3: TGTGCTAGCAGCTTGAGTGGGACAGGGGGCGGAGAGACCCAGTACTTC. Protein sequence: CASSLSGTGGGETQYF. Complete variable domain (other parts from reference TRBV7-7 and TRBJ2-5): GAGVSQSPRYKVTKRGQDVTLRCDPISSHATLYWYQQALGQGPEFLTYFNYEAQPDKSGLPSDRFSAERPEGSISTLTIQRTEQRDSAMYRCASSLSGTGGGETQYFGPGTRLLVL.

This clone was counted between two and nine times. This sequence joins TRBV2 and TRBJ2-5, with D tentatively TRBD2 (6 bases). Looked up from germline, CDR1 is SNHLY and CDR2 is FYNNEI. The CDR3 sequence is 15 residues long. The V gene lost 6 bases and the J gene lost 4 bases, with 18 bases spanning the gap. CDR3 sequence: CASSLLAGTPETQYF. The CDR3 coding sequence is TGTGCCAGCAGCCTCCTGGCGGGGACCCCAGAGACCCAGTACTTC.

This clone appeared once. V is TRBV12-5 and J is TRBJ1-1; D may be TRBD1 (6 bases). The germline V gene encodes CDR1 LGHNT and CDR2 FRNRAP. V was shortened by 0 bases and J by 6 bases, with 23 bases between the two germline ends. The CDR3 loop spans 18 amino acids. Here the CDR3 DNA reads TGTGCTAGTGGTTTGGTCCTAGTCCCCCGGACAGAGCCATCTGAAGCTTTCTTT. Its translation: CASGLVLVPRTEPSEAFF.

The chain links TRBV2 to TRBJ1-6, with D uncertain. The CDR3 sequence is 14 residues long. V was clipped by 10 bases and J by 13 bases, with 23 bases between them. Germline CDR1 SNHLY, CDR2 FYNNEI. CDR3 nucleotide sequence: TGTGCCACCAGCCCCCAGGCGGGAGTGAGGCCCCTCCACTTT. Its protein is CATSPQAGVRPLHF.

The chain recombines TRBV5-1 with TRBJ2-2; the D is unclear. CDR3 length: 13 residues. CDR1 and CDR2 (germline): SGHRS, YFSETQ. V lost 7 bases and J lost 4, with 11 bases in between. As DNA, the CDR3 is TGCGCCAGCGCTCTCAGAGTCACCGGGGAGCTGTTTTTT. This gives the protein CASALRVTGELFF. The complete variable domain, with remaining parts taken from reference TRBV5-1 and TRBJ2-2, reads KAGVTQTPRYLIKTRGQQVTLSCSPISGHRSVSWYQQTPGQGLQFLFEYFSETQRNKGNFPGRFSGRQFSNSRSEMNVSTLELGDSALYLCASALRVTGELFFGEGSRLTVL.

The chain employs TRBV2 and TRBJ2-7; D remains unclear. Trimming stripped 0 bases from V and 2 bases from J, with 14 bases between. Germline CDR1 SNHLY, CDR2 FYNNEI. The CDR3 spans 16 residues. In nucleotides, the CDR3 is TGTGCCAGCAGTGAAGCGCTTCCGGGTCAAACCTACGAGCAGTACTTC. Translated, it gives CASSEALPGQTYEQYF. Variable domain in full (rest from reference TRBV2 and TRBJ2-7): EPEVTQTPSHQVTQMGQEVILRCVPISNHLYFYWYRQILGQKVEFLVSFYNNEISEKSEIFDDQFSVERPDGSNFTLKIRSTKLEDSAMYFCASSEALPGQTYEQYFGPGTRLTVT.

The CDR3 here is CSVGGSEANEQFF. The CDR3 nucleotides read TGCAGCGTTGGGGGTAGCGAGGCCAATGAGCAGTTCTTC. The rearrangement uses TRBV29-1 and TRBJ2-1, with D maybe TRBD2 (5 bases). The germline V and J ends were trimmed by 4 bases and 6 bases, with 13 bases remaining between them. The CDR3 consists of 13 residues. Germline V lookup: CDR1 SQVTM, CDR2 ANQGSEA.

This clone is a singleton in its sample. The genes are TRBV15 and TRBJ2-1; 8 nucleotides line up with TRBD1. Germline CDR1 and CDR2: LNHNV and YYDKDF (reference sequence). The CDR3 is made up of 15 amino acids. Trimming took 4 bases from V and 8 from J; bases not matched to a gene: 10. DNA of the CDR3: TGTGCCACCAGCACAGGACAGGGAGGAGGCGATGAGCAGTTCTTC. Its protein product is CATSTGQGGGDEQFF.

The chain has TRBV5-6 and TRBJ2-6, with D possibly TRBD1 on 6 matching bases. Germline CDR1 and CDR2: SGHDT and YYEEEE. The CDR3 is made up of 16 amino acids. The V end was cut by 4 bases, the J end by 3 bases, with 14 bases between. The CDR3 protein is CASSSRGDFGANVLTF. The CDR3 DNA reads as TGTGCCAGCAGCAGCAGGGGAGACTTTGGGGCCAACGTCCTGACTTTC.

This chain joins TRBV10-2 and TRBJ1-1; D is possibly TRBD1 (6 bases). From germline, CDR1 is WSHSY and CDR2 SAAADI. The V gene lost 3 bases and the J gene lost 5 bases, with 10 bases spanning the gap. The CDR3 sequence is 13 residues long. The CDR3 loop reads CASSEGQGTEAFF. In nucleotides, the CDR3 is TGCGCCAGCAGTGAAGGGCAGGGGACTGAAGCTTTCTTT.

The CDR3 nucleotides are TGTGCCAGCAGCTTAGGTGGGAAGCAGTTCTTC. It codes for CASSLGGKQFF. The genes are TRBV11-2 and TRBJ2-1; D unclear. The CDR3 consists of 11 residues. Germline V lookup: CDR1 SGHAT, CDR2 FQNNGV. Deletions cut 1 base from V and 11 bases from J, with 6 bases between.

This chain uses TRBV4-1 with TRBJ2-1; TRBD2 matches 13 bases. The trim removed 0 bases at V and 5 bases at J, leaving 10 bases unmatched. The CDR3 is made up of 19 amino acids. CDR1 is MGHRA, CDR2 YSYEKL, per germline. CDR3: CASSQDLGLAGRSDNEQFF. CDR3 bases: TGCGCCAGCAGCCAAGATCTGGGACTAGCGGGAAGGAGCGACAATGAGCAGTTCTTC.

The chain carries TRBV5-1 and TRBJ2-2; D not resolved. V lost 4 bases, J lost 1 base, and 11 bases lay in between. The germline CDR1 and CDR2 sequences are SGHRS and YFSETQ. This CDR3 has 15 amino acids. The CDR3 coding sequence is TGCGCCAGCAGCCCCGGCTTGGGGAACACCGGGGAGCTGTTTTTT. It translates to CASSPGLGNTGELFF. Full variable domain (outside the CDR3, taken from reference TRBV5-1 and TRBJ2-2): KAGVTQTPRYLIKTRGQQVTLSCSPISGHRSVSWYQQTPGQGLQFLFEYFSETQRNKGNFPGRFSGRQFSNSRSEMNVSTLELGDSALYLCASSPGLGNTGELFFGEGSRLTVL.

This chain joins TRBV6-6 and TRBJ1-5; no definite D call. The CDR3 sequence is 11 residues long. Germline V gives CDR1 MNHNY, CDR2 SVGAGI (reference sequence). V was shortened by 5 bases and J by 4 bases, with 3 bases between the two germline ends. The CDR3 DNA is TGTGCCAGCAGTCGAAATCAGCCCCAGCATTTT. Translated: CASSRNQPQHF.

The J gene is TRBJ2-5, the V gene TRBV10-2; no clear D gene. Per germline, CDR1 WSHSY and CDR2 SAAADI. The CDR3 runs to 14 residues. V shed 7 bases and J shed 1 base, with 13 bases lying between them. The CDR3 DNA follows: TGCGCCAGCACCTCGCGGTCGACCCAAGAGACCCAGTACTTC. Amino acids: CASTSRSTQETQYF.

The chain recombines TRBV7-9 with TRBJ1-1; D perhaps matches TRBD1 (5 bases). CDR1 and CDR2 from the germline V gene are SEHNR and FQNEAQ (reference sequence). The CDR3 is 15 residues long. Trimming stripped 4 bases from V and 1 base from J, with 13 bases between. The DNA for the CDR3 is TGTGCCAGCAGCTGGACACTCCGGGCGAACACTGAAGCTTTCTTT. Amino acid sequence: CASSWTLRANTEAFF.